These 21 T cell receptor beta chains share one sample of origin, sequenced in a study of spatial heterogeneity in lung cancer. Overall study findings and caveats: One measure, the expanded intratumoral alpha and beta TCR count, tracked tumor mutation counts.

TCRdb re-called the 5' RACE reads through MiXCR, storing one row per CDR3 protein. The data show fewer than 9,000 distinct CDR3 sequences, approximately 20% seen once. Time point denoted: sample taken at primary tumor resection. These receptors have no identified antigens. The material was lung tumor tissue, obtained at surgery. The receptors shown here come from a female donor with early-stage non-small cell lung cancer.

By frequency in the sample, this clonotype is medium-sized. A read error is possible here, since a much larger clone lies one base away. CDR3 amino acids: CAISAGQGGNQPQHF. The CDR3, as DNA: TGTGCCATCAGTGCGGGACAGGGGGGCAATCAGCCCCAGCATTTT. The J gene is TRBJ1-5, the V gene TRBV10-3; TRBD1 aligns across 11 bases. Germline CDR1 reads ENHRY; CDR2 reads SYGVKD. The CDR3 runs 15 residues. V lost 4 bases and J lost 2; bases outside the gene matches: 1.

This clonotype is deemed medium-sized (0.01 to 0.1%). The CDR3 here is CASSLQAGGRVETQYF. The DNA for the CDR3 is TGTGCCAGCAGTCTACAAGCGGGGGGGCGGGTAGAGACCCAGTACTTC. This chain links TRBV6-5 with TRBJ2-5; 10 bases map to TRBD2. The CDR3 loop spans 16 amino acids. Germline V CDR1 and CDR2: MNHEY, SVGAGI. V lost 5 bases to trimming and J lost 4 bases; unmatched junction nucleotides: 10.

By sample share, this clonotype is medium-sized (0.01 to 0.1%). The chain couples TRBV20-1 to TRBJ1-1; maybe TRBD1 (6 bases). Germline V gene sequence: CDR1 DFQATT, CDR2 SNEGSKA (reference sequence). The CDR3 covers 14 residues. Trimming cost V 3 bases and J 1 base, with 12 bases left between them. The DNA for the CDR3 is TGCAGTGCTAGTTCAGGGGCGGGGAACACTGAAGCTTTCTTT. This codes for CSASSGAGNTEAFF.

This clonotype has a handful of counts. The rearrangement links TRBV11-2 to TRBJ2-5, with 13 bases that match TRBD2. The germline CDR1 and CDR2 sequences are SGHAT and FQNNGV. The V segment lost 5 bases and the J segment 4 bases; nucleotides outside the gene matches: 4. The CDR3 has 15 residues. CDR3 region: CASSTRTSGGETQYF. CDR3 sequence (DNA): TGTGCCAGCAGCACTCGGACTAGCGGGGGAGAGACCCAGTACTTC.

By share, this clonotype ranks as medium-sized (0.01 to 0.1%). The V call is TRBV4-1, the J call TRBJ2-7; TRBD2 might be the D (5 bases). CDR3 length: 14 residues. V was clipped by 1 base and J by 7 bases, with 14 bases between them. Germline V gene lookup returns CDR1 MGHRA and CDR2 YSYEKL. In DNA, the CDR3 is TGCGCCAGCAGCCAAGGTTTTGAGGGTTGGGAGCAGTACTTC. Protein: CASSQGFEGWEQYF.

V usage is TRBV10-3 and J usage is TRBJ1-1; the D gene is possibly TRBD1 (5 bases). The CDR3 is made up of 14 amino acids. V dropped 0 bases and J dropped 6 bases, with 11 bases sitting between them. Germline assignment: CDR1 ENHRY and CDR2 SYGVKD. CDR3 nucleotides: TGTGCCATCAGTGAGTCTGGGACGGTCGCTGAAGCTTTCTTT. Translated: CAISESGTVAEAFF.

This clonotype has just a few counts. The chain links TRBV28 to TRBJ1-1, with a tentative D call TRBD1 (5 bases). The germline gives CDR1 MDHEN, CDR2 SYDVKM. The V end lost 0 bases, the J end lost 2 bases, and 10 bases lay between the germline ends. The CDR3 is made up of 15 amino acids. CDR3 DNA: TGTGCCAGCAGTTTATGGGGCAGGGCCAACACTGAAGCTTTCTTT. This codes for CASSLWGRANTEAFF.

DNA for the CDR3: TGCAGTGCTAGAGACTCCAGGGGCCAGGGGTTGTATACGCAGTATTTT. It is translated as CSARDSRGQGLYTQYF. The chain is built from TRBV20-1 and TRBJ2-3, with D possibly TRBD1 on 6 matching bases. The V gene lost 0 bases and the J gene lost 7 bases, with 20 bases spanning the gap. The CDR3 is 16 residues long. Germline V lookup: CDR1 DFQATT, CDR2 SNEGSKA (reference sequence).

J is TRBJ2-7 and V is TRBV28; D unresolved. With 4 bases removed from V and 7 bases from J, the gap between germline ends came to 14 bases. From germline, CDR1 is MDHEN and CDR2 SYDVKM. CDR3 size: 13 residues. CDR3 DNA: TGTGCCAGCAGTTCGATCGCTCCGCCAGAGCAGTACTTC. This codes for CASSSIAPPEQYF.

This chain uses TRBV2 with TRBJ1-1; unclear D gene. Trimming pared 3 bases from V and 3 bases from J, leaving 20 bases between. CDR3 size: 17 residues. Looked up from germline, CDR1 is SNHLY and CDR2 is FYNNEI. CDR3 residues: CASSDSPPWLVYTEAFF. The CDR3 coding sequence is TGTGCCAGCAGTGACTCGCCCCCCTGGTTAGTGTACACTGAAGCTTTCTTT.

V usage is TRBV4-2 and J usage is TRBJ2-5; 7 bases line up with TRBD1. Trimming took 1 base from V and 2 from J; bases not matched to a gene: 7. The germline gives CDR1 LGHNA, CDR2 YNFKEQ. This CDR3 has 16 amino acids. The DNA for the CDR3 is TGTGCCAGCAGCCAAGGAGAGGGGGCGACACAAGAGACCCAGTACTTC. Translating gives CASSQGEGATQETQYF.

This clonotype was observed a handful of times. The J gene is TRBJ2-5, the V gene TRBV19; maybe TRBD1 (5 bases). Trimming pared 3 bases from V and 6 bases from J, leaving 20 bases between. The germline CDR1 and CDR2 sequences are LNHDA and SQIVND (reference sequence). This CDR3 region has 16 residues. In DNA form, the CDR3 reads TGTGCCAGTAGTATTTCCCTTCGGCTAGGGGCGAAGACCCAGTACTTC. It is translated as CASSISLRLGAKTQYF. Drawing the rest from reference TRBV19 and TRBJ2-5, the complete variable domain is DGGITQSPKYLFRKEGQNVTLSCEQNLNHDAMYWYRQDPGQGLRLIYYSQIVNDFQKGDIAEGYSVSREKKESFPLTVTSAQKNPTAFYLCASSISLRLGAKTQYFGPGTRLLVL.

This clonotype showed up just a few times. The chain employs TRBV15 and TRBJ2-5; no firm D call. This CDR3 spans 13 amino acids. CDR1 is LNHNV, CDR2 YYDKDF, per germline (reference sequence). V lost 5 bases, J lost 5 bases, and 12 bases lay in between. CDR3 loop: CATSSGPLETQYF. CDR3 nucleotide sequence: TGTGCCACCAGCTCAGGTCCCTTGGAGACCCAGTACTTC.

The gene calls are TRBV6-1 and TRBJ1-1; no definite D call. This CDR3 spans 13 amino acids. Trimming shortened V by 5 bases and J by 1 base, and 8 bases separated the two germline ends. Germline CDR1 MNHNS, CDR2 SASEGT. CDR3 loop: CASSPTRNTEAFF. The CDR3 DNA reads as TGTGCCAGCAGTCCGACACGGAACACTGAAGCTTTCTTT.

V and J are TRBV10-2 and TRBJ1-5; no clear D gene. The CDR3 consists of 14 residues. Germline values: CDR1 WSHSY, CDR2 SAAADI. The V gene lost 5 bases and the J gene lost 6 bases, with 14 bases spanning the gap. CDR3 amino acids: CASSLPAIGQPQHF. CDR3 nucleotides: TGCGCCAGCAGTCTGCCGGCAATAGGTCAGCCCCAGCATTTT.

This clonotype is labeled as medium-sized (0.01 to 0.1%). This chain joins TRBV9 and TRBJ1-4, with D tentatively TRBD1 (5 bases). This CDR3 has 13 residues. In germline, CDR1 is SGDLS, CDR2 YYNGEE. V shed 4 bases and J shed 6 bases, with 10 bases lying between them. The CDR3 spells CASSKTADEKLFF. Here the CDR3 DNA reads TGTGCCAGCAGCAAGACAGCCGATGAAAAACTGTTTTTT.

In this sample, this clonotype turned up a few times. This chain uses TRBV29-1 with TRBJ2-5, with D perhaps matching TRBD2 (5 bases). The germline CDR1 and CDR2 sequences are SQVTM and ANQGSEA. V was cut by 4 bases and J by 4 bases, with 10 bases left in between. The CDR3 loop spans 12 amino acids. DNA for the CDR3: TGCAGCGTTGGCGGGCAGGCAGAGACCCAGTACTTC. Translation gives CSVGGQAETQYF.

J is TRBJ1-2 and V is TRBV7-9; D ambiguous. The V end lost 1 base, the J end lost 1 base, and 7 bases lay between the germline ends. Germline-derived CDR1 and CDR2 are SEHNR and FQNEAQ (reference sequence). The CDR3 runs to 14 residues. The CDR3 DNA reads as TGTGCCAGCAGCTTAGAACCAGATAACTATGGCTACACCTTC. It translates to CASSLEPDNYGYTF.

This clonotype is medium-sized. The rearrangement uses TRBV4-2 and TRBJ2-3; tentatively, D is TRBD2 (5 bases). In germline, CDR1 is LGHNA, CDR2 YNFKEQ. The V gene lost 0 bases and the J gene lost 1 base, with 5 bases spanning the gap. This CDR3 has 14 amino acids. The CDR3 bases are TGTGCCAGCAGCCAAGAGAGGGGCACAGATACGCAGTATTTT. It codes for CASSQERGTDTQYF.

Within the sample, this clonotype is medium-sized. The chain has TRBV5-5 and TRBJ1-3, with 9 bases identical to TRBD1. The CDR3 has 14 amino acids. The V and J ends lost 3 bases and 8 bases, in that order; junction bases with no gene match: 6. Germline CDR1 reads SGHKS; CDR2 reads YYEKEE (reference sequence). DNA for the CDR3: TGTGCCAGCAGCTGGTGGACAGGGGCAGACACCATATATTTT. This gives the protein CASSWWTGADTIYF.

Here the CDR3 DNA reads TGTGCCAGCAGCACGCGTAACACCGGGGAGCTGTTTTTT. Protein sequence: CASSTRNTGELFF. The chain uses TRBV7-2 and TRBJ2-2; no firm D call. This CDR3 comprises 13 residues. Germline loops: CDR1 SGHTA, CDR2 FQGNSA. Between the trimmed V and J ends, which lost 5 bases and 2 bases, there was a span of 6 bases.